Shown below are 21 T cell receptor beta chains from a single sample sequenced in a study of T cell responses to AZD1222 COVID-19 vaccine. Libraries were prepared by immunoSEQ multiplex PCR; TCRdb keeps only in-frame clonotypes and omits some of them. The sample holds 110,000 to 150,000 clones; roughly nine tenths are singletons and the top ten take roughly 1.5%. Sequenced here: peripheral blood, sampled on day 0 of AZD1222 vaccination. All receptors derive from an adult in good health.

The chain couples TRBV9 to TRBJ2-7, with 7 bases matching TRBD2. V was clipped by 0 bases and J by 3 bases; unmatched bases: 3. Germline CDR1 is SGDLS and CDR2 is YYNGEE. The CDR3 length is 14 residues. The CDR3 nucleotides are TGTGCCAGCAGCGTAGGCGGGAGCGACTACGAGCAGTACTTC. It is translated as CASSVGGSDYEQYF.

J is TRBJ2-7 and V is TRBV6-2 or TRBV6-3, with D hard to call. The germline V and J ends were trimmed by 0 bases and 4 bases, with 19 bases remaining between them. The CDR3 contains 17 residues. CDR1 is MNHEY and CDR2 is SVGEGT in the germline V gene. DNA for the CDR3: TGTGCCAGCAGTTACTCATTCGGTTCACGGTTTATTTACGAGCAGTACTTC. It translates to CASSYSFGSRFIYEQYF.

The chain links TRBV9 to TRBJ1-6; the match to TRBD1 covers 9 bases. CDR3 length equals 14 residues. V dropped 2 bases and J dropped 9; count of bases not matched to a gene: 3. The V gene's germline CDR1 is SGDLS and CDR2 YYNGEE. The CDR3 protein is CASSVGTGSSPLHF. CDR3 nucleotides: TGTGCCAGCAGCGTGGGGACAGGGAGTTCACCCCTCCACTTT.

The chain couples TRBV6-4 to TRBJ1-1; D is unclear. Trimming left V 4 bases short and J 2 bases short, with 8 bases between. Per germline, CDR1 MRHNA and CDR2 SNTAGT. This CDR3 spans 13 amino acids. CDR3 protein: CASSATVNTEAFF. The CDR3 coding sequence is TGTGCCAGCAGTGCTACAGTTAACACTGAAGCTTTCTTT.

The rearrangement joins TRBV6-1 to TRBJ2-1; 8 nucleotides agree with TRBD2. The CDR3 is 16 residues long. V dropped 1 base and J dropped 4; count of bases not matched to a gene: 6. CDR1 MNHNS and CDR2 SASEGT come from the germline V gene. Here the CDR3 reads CASSEVHSGMYNEQFF. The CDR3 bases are TGTGCCAGCAGTGAAGTACATAGCGGGATGTACAATGAGCAGTTCTTC.

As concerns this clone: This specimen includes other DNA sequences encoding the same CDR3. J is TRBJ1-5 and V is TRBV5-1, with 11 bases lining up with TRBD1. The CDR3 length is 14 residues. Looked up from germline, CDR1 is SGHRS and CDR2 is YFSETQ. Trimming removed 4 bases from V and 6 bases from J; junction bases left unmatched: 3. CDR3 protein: CASSLGQGGQPQHF. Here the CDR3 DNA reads TGCGCCAGCAGCCTGGGACAGGGGGGTCAGCCCCAGCATTTT.

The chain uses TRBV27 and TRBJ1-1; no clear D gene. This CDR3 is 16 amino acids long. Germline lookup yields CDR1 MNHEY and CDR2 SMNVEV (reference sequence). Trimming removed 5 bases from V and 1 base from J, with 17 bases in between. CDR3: CASSSGPHRGNTEAFF. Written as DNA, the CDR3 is TGTGCCAGCAGTAGCGGGCCTCACCGAGGGAACACTGAAGCTTTCTTT.

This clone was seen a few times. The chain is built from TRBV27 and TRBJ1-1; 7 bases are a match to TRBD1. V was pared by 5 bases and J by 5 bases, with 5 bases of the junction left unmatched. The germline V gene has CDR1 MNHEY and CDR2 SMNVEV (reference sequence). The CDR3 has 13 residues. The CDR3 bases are TGTGCCAGCAGTAAAATACAGGGGACTGAAGCTTTCTTT. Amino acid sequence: CASSKIQGTEAFF.

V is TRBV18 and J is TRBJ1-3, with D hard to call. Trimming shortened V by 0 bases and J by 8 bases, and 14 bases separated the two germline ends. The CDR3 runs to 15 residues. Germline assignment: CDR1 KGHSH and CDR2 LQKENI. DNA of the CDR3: TGTGCCAGCTCACCACCCAGGACGTCGGGTTACACCATATATTTT. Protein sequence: CASSPPRTSGYTIYF. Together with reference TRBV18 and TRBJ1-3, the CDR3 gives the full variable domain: NAGVMQNPRHLVRRRGQEARLRCSPMKGHSHVYWYRQLPEEGLKFMVYLQKENIIDESGMPKERFSAEFPKEGPSILRIQQVVRGDSAAYFCASSPPRTSGYTIYFGEGSWLTVV.

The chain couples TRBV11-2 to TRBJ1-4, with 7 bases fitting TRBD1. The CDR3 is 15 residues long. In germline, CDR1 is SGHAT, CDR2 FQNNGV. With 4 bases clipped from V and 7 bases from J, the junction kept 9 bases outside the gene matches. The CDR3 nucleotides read TGTGCCAGCAGCTCCGTAAGGGGGCCTCGTGAAAAACTGTTTTTT. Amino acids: CASSSVRGPREKLFF.

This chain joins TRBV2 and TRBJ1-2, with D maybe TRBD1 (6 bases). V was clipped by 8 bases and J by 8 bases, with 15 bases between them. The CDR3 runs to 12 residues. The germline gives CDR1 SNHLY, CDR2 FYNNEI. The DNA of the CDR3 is TGTGCCAGCCCCGAGGGGCAGGGGGGCTACACCTTC. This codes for CASPEGQGGYTF.

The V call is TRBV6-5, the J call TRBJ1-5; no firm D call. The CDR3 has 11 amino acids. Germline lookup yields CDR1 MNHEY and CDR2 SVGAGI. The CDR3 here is CASGGNQPQHF. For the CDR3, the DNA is TGTGCAAGTGGGGGCAATCAGCCCCAGCATTTT.

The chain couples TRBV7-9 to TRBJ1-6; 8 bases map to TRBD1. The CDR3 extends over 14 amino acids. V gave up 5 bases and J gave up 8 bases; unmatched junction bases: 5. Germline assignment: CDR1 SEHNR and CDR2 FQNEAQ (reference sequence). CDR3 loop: CASSPGQGDSPLHF. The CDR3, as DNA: TGTGCCAGCAGCCCTGGACAGGGTGATTCACCCCTCCACTTT. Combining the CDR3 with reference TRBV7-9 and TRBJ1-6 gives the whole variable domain DTGVSQNPRHKITKRGQNVTFRCDPISEHNRLYWYRQTLGQGPEFLTYFQNEAQLEKSRLLSDRFSAERPKGSFSTLEIQRTEQGDSAMYLCASSPGQGDSPLHFGNGTRLTVT.

CDR3 sequence reads: CASTEIVGTEAFF. DNA of the CDR3: TGTGCCAGTACGGAGATAGTGGGCACTGAAGCTTTCTTT. The chain carries TRBV19 and TRBJ1-1; no reliable D call. The germline CDR1 and CDR2 sequences are LNHDA and SQIVND (reference sequence). The CDR3 extends over 13 amino acids. The V end was cut by 7 bases, the J end by 4 bases, with 13 bases between.

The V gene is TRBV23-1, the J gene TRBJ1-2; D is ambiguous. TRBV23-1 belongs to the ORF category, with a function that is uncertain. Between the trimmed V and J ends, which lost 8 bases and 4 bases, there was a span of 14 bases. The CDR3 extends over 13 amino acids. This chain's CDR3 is CASPTRARYGYTF. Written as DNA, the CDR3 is TGCGCCAGCCCCACAAGGGCTCGCTATGGCTACACCTTC.

CDR3 loop: CASSSPYRGPTEAFF. The CDR3 DNA reads TGTGCCAGCAGTTCTCCCTACAGGGGGCCCACTGAAGCTTTCTTT. The chain joins TRBV6-5 to TRBJ1-1; TRBD1 matches 9 bases. The CDR3 has 15 residues. Germline loops: CDR1 MNHEY, CDR2 SVGAGI. V was clipped by 4 bases and J by 4 bases; unmatched bases: 7.

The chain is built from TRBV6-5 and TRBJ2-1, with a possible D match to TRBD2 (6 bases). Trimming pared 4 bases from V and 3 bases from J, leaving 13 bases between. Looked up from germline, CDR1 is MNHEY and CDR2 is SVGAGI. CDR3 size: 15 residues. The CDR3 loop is CASSSWGVSYNEQFF. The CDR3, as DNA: TGTGCCAGCAGTTCCTGGGGGGTTAGCTACAATGAGCAGTTCTTC.

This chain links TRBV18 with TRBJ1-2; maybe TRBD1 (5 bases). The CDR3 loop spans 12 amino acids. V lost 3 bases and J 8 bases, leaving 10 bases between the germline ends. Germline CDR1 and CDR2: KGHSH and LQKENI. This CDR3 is CASSPGLRGYTF. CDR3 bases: TGTGCCAGCTCACCGGGGCTGCGGGGCTACACCTTC.

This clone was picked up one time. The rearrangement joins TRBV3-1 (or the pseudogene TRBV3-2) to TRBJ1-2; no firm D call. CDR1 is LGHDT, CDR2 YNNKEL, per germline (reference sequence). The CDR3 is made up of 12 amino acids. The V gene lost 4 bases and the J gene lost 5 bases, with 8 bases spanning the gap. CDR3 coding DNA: TGTGCCAGCAGCCTCGGAGAATATGGCTACACCTTC. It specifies CASSLGEYGYTF.

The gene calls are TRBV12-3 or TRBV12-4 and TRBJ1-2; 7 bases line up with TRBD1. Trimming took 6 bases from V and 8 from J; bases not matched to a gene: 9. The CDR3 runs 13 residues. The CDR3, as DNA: TGTGCCAGCAGCTTCGACAGGGTGCGCGGCTACACCTTC. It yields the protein CASSFDRVRGYTF.

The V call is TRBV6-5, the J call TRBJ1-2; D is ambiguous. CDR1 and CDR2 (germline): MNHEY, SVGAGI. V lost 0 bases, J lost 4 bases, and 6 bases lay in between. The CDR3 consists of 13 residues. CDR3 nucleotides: TGTGCCAGCAGTTACTCGAACCGCTATGGCTACACCTTC. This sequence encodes CASSYSNRYGYTF.